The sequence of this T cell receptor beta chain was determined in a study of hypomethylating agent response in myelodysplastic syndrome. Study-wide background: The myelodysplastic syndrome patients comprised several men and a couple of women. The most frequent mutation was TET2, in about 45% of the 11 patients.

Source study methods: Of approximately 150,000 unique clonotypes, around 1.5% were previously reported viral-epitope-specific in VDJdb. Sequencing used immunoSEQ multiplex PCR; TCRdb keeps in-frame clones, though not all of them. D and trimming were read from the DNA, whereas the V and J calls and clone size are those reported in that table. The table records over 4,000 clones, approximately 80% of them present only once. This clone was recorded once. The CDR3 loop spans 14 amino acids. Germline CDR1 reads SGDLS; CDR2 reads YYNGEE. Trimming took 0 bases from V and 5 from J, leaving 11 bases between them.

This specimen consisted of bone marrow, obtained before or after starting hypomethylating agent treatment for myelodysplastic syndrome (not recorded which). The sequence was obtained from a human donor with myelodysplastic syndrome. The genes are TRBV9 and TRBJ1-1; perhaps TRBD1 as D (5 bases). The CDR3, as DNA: TGTGCCAGCAGCGTAGCCCAGGGCAGAACTGAAGCTTTCTTT. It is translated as CASSVAQGRTEAFF. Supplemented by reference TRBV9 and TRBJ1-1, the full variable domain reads DSGVTQTPKHLITATGQRVTLRCSPRSGDLSVYWYQQSLDQGLQFLIQYYNGEERAKGNILERFSAQQFPDLHSELNLSSLELGDSALYFCASSVAQGRTEAFFGQGTRLTVV.